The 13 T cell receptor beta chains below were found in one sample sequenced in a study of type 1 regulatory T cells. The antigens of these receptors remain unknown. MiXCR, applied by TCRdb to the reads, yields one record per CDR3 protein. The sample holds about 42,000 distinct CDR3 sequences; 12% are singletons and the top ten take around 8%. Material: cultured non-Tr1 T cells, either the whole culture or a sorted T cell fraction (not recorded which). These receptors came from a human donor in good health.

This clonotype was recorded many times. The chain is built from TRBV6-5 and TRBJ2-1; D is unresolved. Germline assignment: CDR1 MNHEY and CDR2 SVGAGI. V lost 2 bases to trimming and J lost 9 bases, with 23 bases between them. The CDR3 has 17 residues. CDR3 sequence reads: CASSYRLNSPPLSEQFF. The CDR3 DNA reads TGTGCCAGCAGTTACAGGCTAAACTCTCCCCCCTTGAGTGAGCAGTTCTTC.

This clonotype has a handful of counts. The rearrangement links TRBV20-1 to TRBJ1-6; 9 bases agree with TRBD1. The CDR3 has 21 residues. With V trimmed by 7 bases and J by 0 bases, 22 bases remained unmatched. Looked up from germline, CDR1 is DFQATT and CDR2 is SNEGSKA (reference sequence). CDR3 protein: CSVPEGQGKRSLSSYNSPLHF. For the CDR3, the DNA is TGCAGTGTTCCCGAGGGACAGGGTAAACGAAGCCTAAGCTCCTATAATTCACCCCTCCACTTT.

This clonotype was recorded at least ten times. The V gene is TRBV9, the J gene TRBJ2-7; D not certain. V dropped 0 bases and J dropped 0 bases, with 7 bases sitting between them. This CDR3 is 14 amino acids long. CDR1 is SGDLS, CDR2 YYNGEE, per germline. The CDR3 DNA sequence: TGTGCCAGCAGCGTAGCCAGTAGCTCCTACGAGCAGTACTTC. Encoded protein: CASSVASSSYEQYF. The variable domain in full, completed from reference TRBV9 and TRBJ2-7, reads DSGVTQTPKHLITATGQRVTLRCSPRSGDLSVYWYQQSLDQGLQFLIQYYNGEERAKGNILERFSAQQFPDLHSELNLSSLELGDSALYFCASSVASSSYEQYFGPGTRLTVT.

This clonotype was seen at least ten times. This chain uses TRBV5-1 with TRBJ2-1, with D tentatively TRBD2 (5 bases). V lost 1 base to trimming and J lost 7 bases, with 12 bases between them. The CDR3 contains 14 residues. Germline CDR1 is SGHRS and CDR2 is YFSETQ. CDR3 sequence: CASSLYHGENEQFF. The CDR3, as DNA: TGCGCCAGCAGCTTGTACCATGGGGAGAATGAGCAGTTCTTC.

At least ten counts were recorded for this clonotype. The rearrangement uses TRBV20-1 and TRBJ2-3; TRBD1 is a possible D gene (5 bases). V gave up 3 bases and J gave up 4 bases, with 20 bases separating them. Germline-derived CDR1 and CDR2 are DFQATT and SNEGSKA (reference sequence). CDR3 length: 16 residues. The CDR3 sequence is CSASPLGPSMADTQYF. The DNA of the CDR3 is TGCAGTGCTAGCCCCTTGGGGCCCTCGATGGCAGATACGCAGTATTTT.

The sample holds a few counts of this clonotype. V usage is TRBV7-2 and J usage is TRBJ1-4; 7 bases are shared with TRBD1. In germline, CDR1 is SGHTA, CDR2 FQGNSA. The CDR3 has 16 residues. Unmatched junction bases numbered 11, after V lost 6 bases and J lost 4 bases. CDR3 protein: CASSSRGTAFNEKLFF. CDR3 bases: TGTGCCAGCAGTTCGCGGGGGACAGCTTTTAATGAAAAACTGTTTTTT.

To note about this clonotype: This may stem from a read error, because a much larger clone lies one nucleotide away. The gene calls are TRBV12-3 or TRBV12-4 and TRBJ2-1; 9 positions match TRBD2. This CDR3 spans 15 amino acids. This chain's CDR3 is CTSSLSGSPYNEQFF. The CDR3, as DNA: TGTACCAGCAGCCTTAGCGGGAGCCCCTACAATGAGCAGTTCTTC.

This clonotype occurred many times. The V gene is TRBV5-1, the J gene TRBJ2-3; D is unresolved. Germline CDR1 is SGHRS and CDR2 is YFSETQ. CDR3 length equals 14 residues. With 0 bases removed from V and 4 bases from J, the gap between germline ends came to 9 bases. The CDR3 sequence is CASSLGRAPDTQYF. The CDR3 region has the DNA TGCGCCAGCAGCTTGGGTAGGGCCCCAGATACGCAGTATTTT.

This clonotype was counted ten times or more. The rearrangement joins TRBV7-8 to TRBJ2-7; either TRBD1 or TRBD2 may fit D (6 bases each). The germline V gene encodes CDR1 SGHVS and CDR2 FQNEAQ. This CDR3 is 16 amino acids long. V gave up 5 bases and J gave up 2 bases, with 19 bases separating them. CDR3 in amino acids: CASSASTGGLAYEQYF. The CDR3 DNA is TGTGCCAGCAGCGCCTCCACCGGGGGCCTAGCCTACGAGCAGTACTTC.

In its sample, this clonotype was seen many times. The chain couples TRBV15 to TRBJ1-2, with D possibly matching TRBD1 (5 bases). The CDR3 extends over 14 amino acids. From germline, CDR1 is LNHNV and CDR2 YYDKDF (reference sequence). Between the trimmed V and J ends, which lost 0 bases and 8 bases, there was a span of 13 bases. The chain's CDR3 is CATSRDTGVYGYTF. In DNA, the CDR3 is TGTGCCACCAGCAGAGATACGGGGGTGTACGGCTACACCTTC.

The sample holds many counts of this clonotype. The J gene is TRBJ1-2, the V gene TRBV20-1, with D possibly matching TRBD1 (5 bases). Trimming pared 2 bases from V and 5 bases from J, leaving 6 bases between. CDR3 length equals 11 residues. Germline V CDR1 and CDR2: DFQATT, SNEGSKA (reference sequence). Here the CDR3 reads CSARWGYGYTF. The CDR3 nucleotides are TGCAGTGCTAGATGGGGGTATGGCTACACCTTC.

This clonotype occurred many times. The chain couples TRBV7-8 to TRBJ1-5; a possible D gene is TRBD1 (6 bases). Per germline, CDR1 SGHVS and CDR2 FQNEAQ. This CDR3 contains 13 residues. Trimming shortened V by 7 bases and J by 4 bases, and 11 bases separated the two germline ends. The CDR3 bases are TGTGCCAGCACTCCAACAGGGAATCAGCCCCAGCATTTT. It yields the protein CASTPTGNQPQHF.

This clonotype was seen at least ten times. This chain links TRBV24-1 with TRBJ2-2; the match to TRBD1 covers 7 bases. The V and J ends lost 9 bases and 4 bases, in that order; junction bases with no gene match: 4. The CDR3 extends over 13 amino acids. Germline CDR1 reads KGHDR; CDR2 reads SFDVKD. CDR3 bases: TGTGCCACCTCCGACAGGGCCACCGGGGAGCTGTTTTTT. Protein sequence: CATSDRATGELFF.